The 14 T cell receptor beta chains presented below share a single source sample, sequenced in a study of T cell changes during pregnancy in multiple sclerosis. Only in-frame clones appear in the TCRdb table, and some are missing; sequencing was by immunoSEQ multiplex PCR. The table includes 90,000 to 95,000 clones, 90% to 95% detected once. The specimen comprised peripheral blood, sampled in the first trimester of pregnancy. The receptors derive from a female donor with multiple sclerosis, enrolled in a pregnancy study.

This rearrangement joins TRBV10-3 to TRBJ2-5; a weak D match, TRBD2 (5 bases). Germline CDR1 and CDR2: ENHRY and SYGVKD. The length of the CDR3 is 13 residues. Trimming removed 11 bases from V and 5 bases from J, with 18 bases in between. CDR3 protein: CAFKADYGETQYF. The DNA of the CDR3 is TGTGCCTTTAAAGCGGATTACGGGGAGACCCAGTACTTC.

This clone was seen only once. V is TRBV6-6 and J is TRBJ2-5; perhaps TRBD1 as D (5 bases). This CDR3 contains 14 residues. Trimming removed 6 bases at V and 1 base at J, with 12 bases between. In germline, CDR1 is MNHNY, CDR2 SVGAGI (reference sequence). The CDR3 region has the DNA TGTGCCAGCAGCTACATAGACAGCCAAGAGACCCAGTACTTC. It is translated as CASSYIDSQETQYF.

V gene TRBV5-8 combines with J gene TRBJ1-5; tentatively, D is TRBD1 (6 bases). V lost 1 base and J lost 5, with 13 bases in between. This CDR3 has 15 residues. The germline V gene has CDR1 SGHTS and CDR2 YDEGEE. CDR3 sequence: CASSLKGTQDQPQHF. For the CDR3, the DNA is TGTGCCAGCAGCTTGAAGGGGACACAGGATCAGCCCCAGCATTTT.

This chain uses TRBV7-8 with TRBJ2-7; 9 bases line up with TRBD1. CDR1 and CDR2 from the germline V gene are SGHVS and FQNEAQ. V lost 5 bases, J lost 5 bases, and 13 bases stayed unmatched. The CDR3 runs to 16 residues. CDR3 DNA: TGTGCCAGCAGCCCCCGGGTTCGGGACAGGGTACACGAGCAGTACTTC. It specifies CASSPRVRDRVHEQYF.

This clone was detected once. The J gene is TRBJ2-3, the V gene TRBV7-6, with 9 bases fitting TRBD2. Trimming removed 7 bases from V and 1 base from J; junction bases left unmatched: 9. Germline CDR1 reads SGHVS; CDR2 reads FNYEAQ. This CDR3 region has 16 residues. The CDR3 DNA sequence: TGTGCCAGCATCGCGGGGGGGGGACGGGGCACAGATACGCAGTATTTT. Translated, it gives CASIAGGGRGTDTQYF.

The chain has TRBV7-2 and TRBJ2-5; 7 nucleotides agree with TRBD2. CDR3 length: 12 residues. J lost 9 bases, V lost 11 bases, and 12 bases had no gene match. The V gene's germline CDR1 is SGHTA and CDR2 FQGNSA. The CDR3 sequence: CASSGRGRPQYF. The CDR3 bases are TGTGCCTCCTCGGGGAGGGGTAGGCCCCAGTACTTC.

The V gene is TRBV5-6, the J gene TRBJ1-1; a possible D gene is TRBD1 (5 bases). Germline V lookup: CDR1 SGHDT, CDR2 YYEEEE. The CDR3 spans 12 residues. Trimming removed 0 bases from V and 11 bases from J, with 11 bases in between. The DNA of the CDR3 is TGTGCCAGCAGCTTGGTAGGGGCCGTGGCTTTCTTT. Encoded protein: CASSLVGAVAFF. The full variable domain, its missing parts supplied by reference TRBV5-6 and TRBJ1-1, is DAGVTQSPTHLIKTRGQQVTLRCSPKSGHDTVSWYQQALGQGPQFIFQYYEEEERQRGNFPDRFSGHQFPNYSSELNVNALLLGDSALYLCASSLVGAVAFFGQGTRLTVV.

This clone was observed a handful of times. The J gene is TRBJ2-7, the V gene TRBV10-2; 9 bases are shared with TRBD1. With V trimmed by 8 bases and J by 6 bases, 2 bases remained unmatched. Per germline, CDR1 WSHSY and CDR2 SAAADI. The CDR3 loop spans 11 amino acids. The DNA of the CDR3 is TGCGCCAGCGGGACAGGGTCCGAGCAGTACTTC. This sequence encodes CASGTGSEQYF.

The chain has TRBV27 and TRBJ1-6, with TRBD1 as a possible D gene (5 bases). Trimming shortened V by 6 bases and J by 5 bases, and 17 bases separated the two germline ends. Per the germline V gene, CDR1 is MNHEY and CDR2 is SMNVEV (reference sequence). CDR3 size: 16 residues. In nucleotides, the CDR3 is TGTGCCAGCAGCCTACTCCAGGGAAGGGATAATTCACCCCTCCACTTT. Translation: CASSLLQGRDNSPLHF.

The chain uses TRBV5-1 and TRBJ1-1, with D uncertain. V was pared by 4 bases and J by 7 bases, with 8 bases between. This CDR3 comprises 11 residues. The germline V gene encodes CDR1 SGHRS and CDR2 YFSETQ. The CDR3 region has the DNA TGCGCCAGCAGCGCCGGGTTTGAAGCTTTCTTT. Its protein is CASSAGFEAFF.

The chain has TRBV25-1 and TRBJ2-3; TRBD1 is a possible D gene (6 bases). The V end lost 6 bases, the J end lost 2 bases, and 9 bases lay between the germline ends. The CDR3 is 13 amino acids. Germline assignment: CDR1 MGHDK and CDR2 SYGVNS. CDR3 DNA: TGTGCCAGCAGCAGGGGACCCACAGATACGCAGTATTTT. Translation: CASSRGPTDTQYF.

This clone was counted a few times. This chain links TRBV5-6 with TRBJ1-1; D unclear. The CDR3 totals 11 residues. Germline CDR1 SGHDT, CDR2 YYEEEE. Trimming left V 1 base short and J 5 bases short, with 3 bases between. The chain's CDR3 is CASSLSTEAFF. CDR3 sequence (DNA): TGTGCCAGCAGCTTGTCTACTGAAGCTTTCTTT.

The chain joins TRBV25-1 to TRBJ2-4; D is unclear. Trimming pared 4 bases from V and 0 bases from J, leaving 10 bases between. CDR3 length: 15 residues. Germline V gene data show CDR1 as MGHDK and CDR2 as SYGVNS. CDR3 protein: CASSGDTVAKNIQYF. In nucleotides, the CDR3 is TGTGCCAGCAGTGGAGATACAGTAGCCAAAAACATTCAGTACTTC.

The chain is built from TRBV7-9 and TRBJ2-7, with 8 bases aligning to TRBD1. J was trimmed by 2 bases and V by 5 bases; bases with no gene match: 5. The CDR3 is made up of 14 amino acids. Germline-derived CDR1 and CDR2 are SEHNR and FQNEAQ (reference sequence). CDR3 DNA sequence: TGTGCCAGCAGCCCGACAGGGGTCCCCTACGAGCAGTACTTC. It specifies CASSPTGVPYEQYF.